Shown below are 12 T cell receptor beta chains from a single sample sequenced in a study of cytomegalovirus exposure and HLA in healthy donors. PCR was performed using 60 Vbeta and 13 Jbeta primers. Data came from immunoSEQ multiplex PCR; TCRdb stores just in-frame clones and leaves some out. Seen here are some 130,000 clones, 80% observed once, and the top ten hold 4.5% to 5%. Sequenced sample: PBMCs. These receptors all stem from a man aged 30 to 45 in good health.

This clone was recorded only once. The rearrangement joins TRBV30 to TRBJ2-5, with 7 bases aligning to TRBD1. This CDR3 comprises 16 residues. Per germline, CDR1 GTSNPN and CDR2 SVGIG (reference sequence). V lost 4 bases to trimming and J lost 2 bases; unmatched junction nucleotides: 13. The CDR3 region has the DNA TGTGCCTGGAACAACTTAAGGGGGCTCGGTCAAGAGACCCAGTACTTC. Its translation: CAWNNLRGLGQETQYF. Full variable domain (outside the CDR3, taken from reference TRBV30 and TRBJ2-5): SQTIHQWPATLVQPVGSPLSLECTVEGTSNPNLYWYRQAAGRGLQLLFYSVGIGQISSEVPQNLSASRPQDRQFILSSKKLLLSDSGFYLCAWNNLRGLGQETQYFGPGTRLLVL.

This chain connects TRBV18 to TRBJ2-1, with 10 bases that match TRBD2. The V gene end was trimmed by 3 bases and the J gene end by 4 bases; junction bases not matched to a gene: 3. The CDR3 has 15 residues. Per germline, CDR1 KGHSH and CDR2 LQKENI. The chain's CDR3 is CASSPPSGGYNEQFF. The CDR3 DNA reads TGTGCCAGCTCACCGCCTAGCGGGGGATACAATGAGCAGTTCTTC.

The chain uses TRBV4-3 and TRBJ1-1; tentative D call: TRBD1 (5 bases). V lost 0 bases, J lost 10 bases, and 12 bases lay in between. This CDR3 has 13 amino acids. CDR1 is LGHNA and CDR2 is YSLEER in the germline V gene. The chain's CDR3 is CASSQDSGGPAFF. The DNA of the CDR3 is TGCGCCAGCAGCCAAGATTCGGGGGGTCCAGCTTTCTTT.

The chain combines TRBV7-3 with TRBJ2-7, with D perhaps matching TRBD2 (6 bases). This CDR3 is 22 amino acids long. CDR1 and CDR2 from the germline V gene are SGHTA and FQGTGA. Trimming took 0 bases from V and 3 from J, leaving 33 bases between them. CDR3 amino acids: CASSLTGPYGPGGSNILYEQYF. The CDR3 DNA is TGTGCCAGCAGCTTAACTGGCCCCTACGGCCCTGGAGGGAGCAACATTCTCTACGAGCAGTACTTC. The whole variable domain, filled in from reference TRBV7-3 and TRBJ2-7, reads GAGVSQTPSNKVTEKGKYVELRCDPISGHTALYWYRQSLGQGPEFLIYFQGTGAADDSGLPNDRFFAVRPEGSVSTLKIQRTERGDSAVYLCASSLTGPYGPGGSNILYEQYFGPGTRLTVT.

The V gene is TRBV6-5, the J gene TRBJ2-7; 8 nucleotides line up with TRBD1. The germline CDR1 and CDR2 sequences are MNHEY and SVGAGI. V shed 6 bases and J 0 bases; nucleotides not matched to a gene: 7. The CDR3 is 15 amino acids. The CDR3 here is CASSWDRSSSYEQYF. The CDR3 nucleotides read TGTGCCAGCAGCTGGGACAGGTCTAGCTCCTACGAGCAGTACTTC.

The chain couples TRBV5-1 to TRBJ2-3; 7 bases map to TRBD2. CDR1 is SGHRS, CDR2 YFSETQ, per germline. This CDR3 comprises 14 residues. V was clipped by 0 bases and J by 4 bases; unmatched bases: 2. This chain's CDR3 is CASSLERGADTQYF. In DNA, the CDR3 is TGCGCCAGCAGCTTGGAACGGGGGGCAGATACGCAGTATTTT.

V and J are TRBV5-1 and TRBJ2-1; D perhaps matches TRBD1 (6 bases). Germline CDR1 is SGHRS and CDR2 is YFSETQ. Trimming cost V 4 bases and J 0 bases, with 17 bases left between them. This CDR3 is built from 17 residues. The CDR3 loop reads CASSAQGLRDSYNEQFF. In DNA form, the CDR3 reads TGCGCCAGCAGCGCCCAGGGGCTCCGCGACTCCTACAATGAGCAGTTCTTC.

The chain joins TRBV28 to TRBJ1-5; tentative D call: TRBD1 (5 bases). Trimming pared 5 bases from V and 11 bases from J, leaving 10 bases between. CDR1 is MDHEN and CDR2 is SYDVKM in the germline V gene. The CDR3 is 11 amino acids. The CDR3 DNA follows: TGTGCCAGCAGTCGACTCAGGGCCCAGCATTTT. Amino acid sequence: CASSRLRAQHF.

V and J are TRBV7-6 and TRBJ1-3; D gene uncertain. Trimming removed 3 bases from V and 0 bases from J, with 12 bases in between. Germline loops: CDR1 SGHVS, CDR2 FNYEAQ. The CDR3 runs to 16 residues. CDR3 protein: CASSFGGISSGNTIYF. The CDR3 DNA is TGTGCCAGCAGCTTCGGAGGGATCAGCTCTGGAAACACCATATATTTT.

V usage is TRBV5-1 and J usage is TRBJ2-2; D call uncertain. CDR1 SGHRS and CDR2 YFSETQ come from the germline V gene. The CDR3 totals 16 residues. Trimming left V 4 bases short and J 0 bases short, with 13 bases between. The DNA of the CDR3 is TGCGCCAGCAGCGAGGCCGCTTCATCGAACACCGGGGAGCTGTTTTTT. It is translated as CASSEAASSNTGELFF. The full variable domain, with the rest looked up from reference TRBV5-1 and TRBJ2-2, is KAGVTQTPRYLIKTRGQQVTLSCSPISGHRSVSWYQQTPGQGLQFLFEYFSETQRNKGNFPGRFSGRQFSNSRSEMNVSTLELGDSALYLCASSEAASSNTGELFFGEGSRLTVL.

The chain employs TRBV6-1 and TRBJ1-2; 10 bases match TRBD1. Germline V gene lookup returns CDR1 MNHNS and CDR2 SASEGT. The V gene end was trimmed by 6 bases and the J gene end by 3 bases; junction bases not matched to a gene: 4. There are 14 residues in the CDR3. The CDR3 reads CASRGTGAHYGYTF. In nucleotides, the CDR3 is TGTGCCAGCAGGGGGACAGGGGCCCACTATGGCTACACCTTC.

This sequence joins TRBV5-1 and TRBJ1-4; tentatively, D is TRBD1 (5 bases). The V end was cut by 0 bases, the J end by 3 bases, with 12 bases between. CDR3 length: 16 amino acids. Germline assignment: CDR1 SGHRS and CDR2 YFSETQ. DNA of the CDR3: TGCGCCAGCAGCTTGGGGGCAGGGATTCCTAATGAAAAACTGTTTTTT. Protein: CASSLGAGIPNEKLFF.